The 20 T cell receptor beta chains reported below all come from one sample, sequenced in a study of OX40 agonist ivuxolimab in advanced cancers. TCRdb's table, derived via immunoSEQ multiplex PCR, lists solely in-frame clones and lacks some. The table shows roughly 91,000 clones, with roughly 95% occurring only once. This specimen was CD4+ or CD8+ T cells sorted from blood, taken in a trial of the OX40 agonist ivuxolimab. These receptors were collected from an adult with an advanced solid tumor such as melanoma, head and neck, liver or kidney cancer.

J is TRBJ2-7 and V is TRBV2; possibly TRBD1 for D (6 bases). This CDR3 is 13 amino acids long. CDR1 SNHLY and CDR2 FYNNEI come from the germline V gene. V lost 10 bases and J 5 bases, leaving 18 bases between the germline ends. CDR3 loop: CAIKGDRFHEQYF. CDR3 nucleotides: TGTGCCATTAAGGGAGACAGGTTCCACGAGCAGTACTTC. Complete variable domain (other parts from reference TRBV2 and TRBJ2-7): EPEVTQTPSHQVTQMGQEVILRCVPISNHLYFYWYRQILGQKVEFLVSFYNNEISEKSEIFDDQFSVERPDGSNFTLKIRSTKLEDSAMYFCAIKGDRFHEQYFGPGTRLTVT.

This CDR3 is CASRDRFYEQYF. The CDR3 bases are TGTGCCAGCAGGGACAGATTCTACGAGCAGTACTTC. The chain couples TRBV7-9 to TRBJ2-7, with TRBD1 as a possible D gene (6 bases). Trimming pared 6 bases from V and 3 bases from J, leaving 9 bases between. Germline CDR1 and CDR2: SEHNR and FQNEAQ (reference sequence). The CDR3 spans 12 residues.

The CDR3, as DNA: TGTGCCAGCAGCTTACCCGGAGGGAACACTGAAGCTTTCTTT. It translates to CASSLPGGNTEAFF. The chain employs TRBV7-8 and TRBJ1-1, with D hard to call. The V gene lost 2 bases and the J gene lost 1 base, with 8 bases spanning the gap. Germline V gives CDR1 SGHVS, CDR2 FQNEAQ. The CDR3 is made up of 14 amino acids.

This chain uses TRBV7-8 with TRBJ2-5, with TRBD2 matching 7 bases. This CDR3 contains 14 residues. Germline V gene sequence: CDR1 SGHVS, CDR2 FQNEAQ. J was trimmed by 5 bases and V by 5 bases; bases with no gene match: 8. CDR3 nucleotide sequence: TGTGCCAGCAGCGGTCGGACTAGTCGGGAGACCCAGTACTTC. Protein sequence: CASSGRTSRETQYF.

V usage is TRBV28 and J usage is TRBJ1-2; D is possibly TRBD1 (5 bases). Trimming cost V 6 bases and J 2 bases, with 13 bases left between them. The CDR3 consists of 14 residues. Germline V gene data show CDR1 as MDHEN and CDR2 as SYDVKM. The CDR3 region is CASSPQPGNYGYTF. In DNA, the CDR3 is TGTGCCAGCAGCCCCCAGCCAGGGAACTATGGCTACACCTTC.

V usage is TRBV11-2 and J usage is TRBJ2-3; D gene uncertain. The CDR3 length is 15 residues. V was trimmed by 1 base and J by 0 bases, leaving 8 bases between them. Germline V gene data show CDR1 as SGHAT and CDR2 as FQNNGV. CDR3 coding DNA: TGTGCCAGCAGCTTAGGCGGTCGGAGCACAGATACGCAGTATTTT. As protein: CASSLGGRSTDTQYF.

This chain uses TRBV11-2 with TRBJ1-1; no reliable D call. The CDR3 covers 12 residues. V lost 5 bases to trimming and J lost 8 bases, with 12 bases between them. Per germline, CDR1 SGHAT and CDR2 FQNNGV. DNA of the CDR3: TGTGCCAGCAGCGCAATACAGATGGAAGCTTTCTTT. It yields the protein CASSAIQMEAFF.

The CDR3 reads CASSTAGTSEFF. CDR3 in DNA: TGTGCCAGCAGCACAGCCGGGACTAGCGAGTTCTTC. The chain employs TRBV5-8 and TRBJ2-1; 10 nucleotides line up with TRBD2. J was trimmed by 14 bases and V by 4 bases; bases with no gene match: 6. Per the germline V gene, CDR1 is SGHTS and CDR2 is YDEGEE. This CDR3 has 12 amino acids.

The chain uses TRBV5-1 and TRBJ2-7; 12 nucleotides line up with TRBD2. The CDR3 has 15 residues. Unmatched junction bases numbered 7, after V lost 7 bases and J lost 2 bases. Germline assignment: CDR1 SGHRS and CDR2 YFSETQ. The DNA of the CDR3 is TGCGCCAGCTGCGTTGGACTAGCGGGACCCTACGAGCAGTACTTC. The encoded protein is CASCVGLAGPYEQYF.

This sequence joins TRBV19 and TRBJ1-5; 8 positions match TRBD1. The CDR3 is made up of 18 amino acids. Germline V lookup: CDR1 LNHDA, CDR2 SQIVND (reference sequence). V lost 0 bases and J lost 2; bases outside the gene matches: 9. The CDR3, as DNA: TGTGCCAGTAGTATAGAAGTTTCAGGGGGCCTGGGCAATCAGCCCCAGCATTTT. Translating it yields CASSIEVSGGLGNQPQHF.

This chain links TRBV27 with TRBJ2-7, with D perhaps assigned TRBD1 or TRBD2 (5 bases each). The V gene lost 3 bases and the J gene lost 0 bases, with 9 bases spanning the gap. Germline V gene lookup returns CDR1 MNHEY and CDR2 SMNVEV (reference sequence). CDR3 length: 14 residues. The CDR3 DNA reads TGTGCCAGCAGTTTCGGGGCGGGCTCCTACGAGCAGTACTTC. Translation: CASSFGAGSYEQYF.

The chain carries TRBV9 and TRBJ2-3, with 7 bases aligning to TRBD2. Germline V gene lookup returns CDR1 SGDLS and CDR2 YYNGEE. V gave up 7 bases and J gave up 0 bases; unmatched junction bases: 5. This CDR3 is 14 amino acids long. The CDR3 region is CASSGGTSTDTQYF. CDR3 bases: TGTGCCAGCTCCGGGGGGACTAGCACAGATACGCAGTATTTT.

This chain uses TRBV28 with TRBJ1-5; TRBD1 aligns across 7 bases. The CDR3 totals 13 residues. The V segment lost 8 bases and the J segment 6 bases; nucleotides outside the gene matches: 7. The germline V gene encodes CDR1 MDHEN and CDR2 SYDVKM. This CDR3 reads CASAQGESQPQHF. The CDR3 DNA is TGTGCCAGCGCCCAGGGGGAGAGTCAGCCCCAGCATTTT.

As DNA, the CDR3 is TGTGCCGTAGAAGAGGCTACCCAGTACTTC. Translated: CAVEEATQYF. V gene TRBV7-9 combines with J gene TRBJ2-5; unclear D gene. Germline CDR1 is SEHNR and CDR2 is FQNEAQ (reference sequence). Trimming removed 11 bases at V and 8 bases at J, with 12 bases between. The CDR3 is made up of 10 amino acids.

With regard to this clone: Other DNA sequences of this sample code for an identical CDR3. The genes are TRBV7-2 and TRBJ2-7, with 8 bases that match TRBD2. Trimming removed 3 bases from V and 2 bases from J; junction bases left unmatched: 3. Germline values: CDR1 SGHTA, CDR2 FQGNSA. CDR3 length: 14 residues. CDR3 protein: CASSLGLGAYEQYF. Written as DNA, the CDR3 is TGTGCCAGCAGCTTGGGACTAGGGGCCTACGAGCAGTACTTC. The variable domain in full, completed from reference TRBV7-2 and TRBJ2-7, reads GAGVSQSPSNKVTEKGKDVELRCDPISGHTALYWYRQSLGQGLEFLIYFQGNSAPDKSGLPSDRFSAERTGGSVSTLTIQRTQQEDSAVYLCASSLGLGAYEQYFGPGTRLTVT.

CDR3 nucleotide sequence: TGTGCCATCAGTGAGTCAGGGGAGTCCTATGGCTACACCTTC. Protein: CAISESGESYGYTF. The V gene is TRBV10-3, the J gene TRBJ1-2; the D gene is possibly TRBD1 (5 bases). The V gene's germline CDR1 is ENHRY and CDR2 SYGVKD. V lost 0 bases and J 4 bases, leaving 9 bases between the germline ends. This CDR3 has 14 residues.

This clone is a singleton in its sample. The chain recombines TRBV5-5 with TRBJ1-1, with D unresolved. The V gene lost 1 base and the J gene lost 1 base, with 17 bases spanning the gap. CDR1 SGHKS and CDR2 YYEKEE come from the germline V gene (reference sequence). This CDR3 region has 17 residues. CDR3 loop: CASSLSYSGLKNTEAFF. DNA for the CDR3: TGTGCCAGCAGCTTGTCTTACTCTGGACTCAAGAACACTGAAGCTTTCTTT.

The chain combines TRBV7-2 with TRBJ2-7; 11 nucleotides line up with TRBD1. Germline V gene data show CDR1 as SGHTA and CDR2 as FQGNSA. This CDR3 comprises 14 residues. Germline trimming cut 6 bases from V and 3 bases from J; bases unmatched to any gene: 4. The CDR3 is CASSLGQGDYEQYF. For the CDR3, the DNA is TGTGCCAGCAGTTTGGGACAGGGGGACTACGAGCAGTACTTC.

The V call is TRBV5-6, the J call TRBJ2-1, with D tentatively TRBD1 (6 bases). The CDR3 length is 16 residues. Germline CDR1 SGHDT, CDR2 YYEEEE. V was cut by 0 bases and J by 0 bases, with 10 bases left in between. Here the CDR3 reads CASSLGGGASYNEQFF. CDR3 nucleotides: TGTGCCAGCAGCTTGGGAGGGGGTGCCTCCTACAATGAGCAGTTCTTC.

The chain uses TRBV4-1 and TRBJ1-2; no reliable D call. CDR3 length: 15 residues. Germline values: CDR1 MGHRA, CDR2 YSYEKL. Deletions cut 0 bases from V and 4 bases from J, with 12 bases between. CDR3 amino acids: CASSQDREEFYGYTF. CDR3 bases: TGCGCCAGCAGCCAAGATAGGGAAGAATTCTATGGCTACACCTTC.